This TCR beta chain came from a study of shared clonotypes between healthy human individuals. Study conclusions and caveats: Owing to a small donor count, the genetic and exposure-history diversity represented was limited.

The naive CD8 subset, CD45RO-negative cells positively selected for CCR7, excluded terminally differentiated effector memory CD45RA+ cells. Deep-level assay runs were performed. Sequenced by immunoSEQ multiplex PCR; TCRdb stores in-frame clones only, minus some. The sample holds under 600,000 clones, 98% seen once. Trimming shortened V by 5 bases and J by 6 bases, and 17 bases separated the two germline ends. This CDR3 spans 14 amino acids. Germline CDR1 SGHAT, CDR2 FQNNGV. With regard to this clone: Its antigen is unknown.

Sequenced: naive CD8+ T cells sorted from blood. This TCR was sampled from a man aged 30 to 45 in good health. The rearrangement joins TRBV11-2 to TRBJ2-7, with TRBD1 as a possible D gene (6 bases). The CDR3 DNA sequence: TGTGCCAGCAGCGTGTCCACAGGGCTGCGCGAGCAGTACTTC. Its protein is CASSVSTGLREQYF.